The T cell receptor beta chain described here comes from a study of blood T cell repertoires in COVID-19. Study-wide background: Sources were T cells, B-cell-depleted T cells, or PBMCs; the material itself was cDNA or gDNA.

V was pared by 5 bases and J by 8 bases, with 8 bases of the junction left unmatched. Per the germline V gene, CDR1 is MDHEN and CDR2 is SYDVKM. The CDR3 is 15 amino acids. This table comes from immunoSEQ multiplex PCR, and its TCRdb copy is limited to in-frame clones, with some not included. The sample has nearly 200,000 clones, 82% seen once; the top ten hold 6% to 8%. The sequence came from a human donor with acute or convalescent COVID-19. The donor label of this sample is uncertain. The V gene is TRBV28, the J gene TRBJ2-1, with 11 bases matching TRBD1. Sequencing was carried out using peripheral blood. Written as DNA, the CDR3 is TGTGCCAGCAGTATACGGACAGGGGGCCGCGATGAGCAGTTCTTC. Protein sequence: CASSIRTGGRDEQFF.